This T cell receptor beta chain was identified during a study of identical twins. Trimming cost V 1 base and J 3 bases; bases outside gene matches: 9. The CDR3 runs to 17 residues. The V gene's germline CDR1 is SEHNR and CDR2 FQNEAQ (reference sequence). Regarding this clonotype: The antigen is undetermined.

TCRdb analysed the 5' RACE reads with MiXCR anew, one entry per CDR3 protein. In the table there are 350,000 or so distinct CDR3 sequences, 9% to 15% of which are singletons. Findings and limits, study-wide: Fewer insertions were carried by abundant cord blood beta clonotypes, but none was seen in memory repertoires. Analyses of zero insertions could, in part, be confounded by invariant MAIT and iNKT cells.

This sample was shared with a second study, whose subject was yellow fever vaccine responses in identical twins. This second study says: Twins' T cell vaccine responses reportedly looked partly convergent, partly personalized.

The clonotype comes from a woman aged 18-30 years in good health. J is TRBJ2-3 and V is TRBV7-9; TRBD1 matches 8 bases. Input material: CD8+ T cells sorted from blood. DNA for the CDR3: TGTGCCAGCAGCTTAGTATCAGGGGGCTTTTCGACAGATACGCAGTATTTT. Protein product: CASSLVSGGFSTDTQYF.